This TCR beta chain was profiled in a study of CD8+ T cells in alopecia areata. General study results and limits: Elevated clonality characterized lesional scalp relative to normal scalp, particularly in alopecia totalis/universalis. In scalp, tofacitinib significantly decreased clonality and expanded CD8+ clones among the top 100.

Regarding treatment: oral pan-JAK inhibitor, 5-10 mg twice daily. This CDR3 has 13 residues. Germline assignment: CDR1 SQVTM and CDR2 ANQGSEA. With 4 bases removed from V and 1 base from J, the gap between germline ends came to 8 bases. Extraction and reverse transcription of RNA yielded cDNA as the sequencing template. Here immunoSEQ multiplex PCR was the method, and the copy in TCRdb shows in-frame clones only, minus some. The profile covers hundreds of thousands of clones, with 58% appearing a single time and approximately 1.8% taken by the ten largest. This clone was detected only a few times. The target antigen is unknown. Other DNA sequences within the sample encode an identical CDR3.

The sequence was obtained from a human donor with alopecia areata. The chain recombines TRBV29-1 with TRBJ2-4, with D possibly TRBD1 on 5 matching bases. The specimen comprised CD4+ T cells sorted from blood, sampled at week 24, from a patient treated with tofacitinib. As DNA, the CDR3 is TGCAGCGTTGGGGGCAGGGCCAAAAACATTCAGTACTTC. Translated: CSVGGRAKNIQYF.